These T cell receptor beta chains were read from a single sample in a study of shared clonotypes between healthy human individuals. The table came from immunoSEQ multiplex PCR; TCRdb's copy has only in-frame clones and leaves some out. The data contain some 2 million clones, approximately 94% of them singletons. Sequenced material: naive CD8+ T cells sorted from blood. Source of these receptors: a man aged 18 to 30 in good health. Both conserved end residues are part of each CDR3. The D gene is left open where the match is weak. Clone size, where shown, is once, few, many, or a class for clones that have expanded.

CASSSPHWEGWGAFF | TGTGCCAGCAGTTCTCCTCATTGGGAGGGGTGGGGAGCTTTCTTT | . | . | TRBJ1-1 | TRBV28
CASSLAGTPNQPQHF | TGTGCCAGCAGCTTAGCTGGCACCCCCAATCAGCCCCAGCATTTT | . | . | TRBJ1-5 | TRBV7-2
CASSPGQGVAEAFF | TGTGCCAGCAGCCCGGGACAGGGAGTAGCTGAAGCTTTCTTT | . | TRBD1 | TRBJ1-1 | TRBV5-6
CASSGGYEQYF | TGTGCCAGCAGTGGAGGATACGAGCAGTACTTC | . | . | TRBJ2-7 | TRBV25-1
CASSETAGGTYEQYF | TGTGCCAGCAGCGAGACGGCGGGGGGGACCTACGAGCAGTACTTC | . | TRBD2 | TRBJ2-7 | TRBV7-8
CASSLVDSLAYEQYF | TGTGCCAGCAGCTTGGTGGACAGCCTTGCCTACGAGCAGTACTTC | . | . | TRBJ2-7 | TRBV5-5
CSVPETSTDTQYF | TGCAGCGTTCCGGAGACGAGCACAGATACGCAGTATTTT | . | . | TRBJ2-3 | TRBV29-1
CASSYSDREGYNEQFF | TGTGCCAGCAGTTACTCCGACAGGGAAGGCTACAATGAGCAGTTCTTC | . | TRBD1 | TRBJ2-1 | TRBV6-5
CASSGGDLRNGYTF | TGTGCCAGTAGTGGAGGGGACCTTAGGAATGGCTACACCTTC | . | . | TRBJ1-2 | TRBV19
CASESQASGSYEQYF | TGTGCCAGCGAGTCTCAGGCTAGCGGGAGCTACGAGCAGTACTTC | . | TRBD2 | TRBJ2-7 | TRBV5-6
CASSQDRTGGNTIYF | TGCGCCAGCAGCCAAGATAGGACAGGAGGAAACACCATATATTTT | once | TRBD1 | TRBJ1-3 | TRBV4-3
CASSLWQGSYEQYF | TGTGCCAGCAGTTTATGGCAGGGGAGCTACGAGCAGTACTTC | . | . | TRBJ2-7 | TRBV27
CASSPRGAEAFF | TGTGCCAGCAGTCCCAGGGGAGCTGAAGCTTTCTTT | . | . | TRBJ1-1 | TRBV7-9
CASSVDPTAGADTQYF | TGTGCCAGCAGCGTAGATCCTACGGCTGGGGCAGATACGCAGTATTTT | . | . | TRBJ2-3 | TRBV9
CATSPSGEIDTQYF | TGTGCCACCAGCCCCTCGGGGGAGATAGATACGCAGTATTTT | . | . | TRBJ2-3 | TRBV15
CAALTIGTCNSYEQYF | TGCGCCGCACTAACCATAGGGACATGTAACTCCTACGAGCAGTACTTC | . | . | TRBJ2-7 | TRBV5-1
CASSLFDFGYNEQFF | TGTGCCAGCAGCTTATTTGACTTCGGCTACAATGAGCAGTTCTTC | . | . | TRBJ2-1 | TRBV7-8
CASSEAAGTVHYEQYF | TGTGCCAGCAGTGAAGCCGCCGGGACAGTTCATTACGAGCAGTACTTC | . | TRBD1 | TRBJ2-7 | TRBV6-1
CAGSFSRFTEAFF | TGTGCCGGCAGCTTTTCCAGGTTCACTGAAGCTTTCTTT | . | . | TRBJ1-1 | TRBV5-6
CASRAGMGLELTDTQYF | TGCGCCAGCAGGGCGGGGATGGGTCTTGAGCTCACAGATACGCAGTATTTT | . | . | TRBJ2-3 | TRBV5-1
CASSLGGLSGANVLTF | TGTGCCAGCAGTTTAGGGGGCCTCTCTGGGGCCAACGTCCTGACTTTC | . | TRBD1 | TRBJ2-6 | TRBV7-8
CASSYSTAYEQYF | TGTGCCAGCAGTTACTCTACGGCCTACGAGCAGTACTTC | once | . | TRBJ2-7 | TRBV6-5
CASSWTPSDYEQYF | TGTGCCAGCAGCTGGACACCTTCGGATTACGAGCAGTACTTC | . | . | TRBJ2-7 | TRBV5-6
CATAWGLAGESAYNEQFF | TGTGCCACCGCCTGGGGACTAGCGGGGGAATCCGCCTACAATGAGCAGTTCTTC | . | TRBD2 | TRBJ2-1 | TRBV2
CASSLTSSGNTIYF | TGTGCCAGCAGCCTCACCAGCTCTGGAAACACCATATATTTT | . | . | TRBJ1-3 | TRBV6-1
CASSLSVAGTDTQYF | TGTGCCAGCAGTTTGTCCGTAGCCGGCACAGATACGCAGTATTTT | . | . | TRBJ2-3 | TRBV27
CATGWGTSGNNEQFF | TGTGCCACCGGCTGGGGGACTAGCGGAAACAATGAGCAGTTCTTC | once | TRBD2 | TRBJ2-1 | TRBV15
CASSTTGGSSYNSPLHF | TGTGCCAGCAGTACGACAGGGGGGAGCTCCTATAATTCACCCCTCCACTTT | . | TRBD1 | TRBJ1-6 | TRBV27
CASSPSGTGGVEQYF | TGCGCCAGCAGCCCCTCCGGGACAGGGGGCGTTGAGCAGTACTTC | . | TRBD1 | TRBJ2-7 | TRBV5-1
CASSLASGGDLTWNEQFF | TGTGCCAGCAGCTTAGCTAGCGGGGGAGACTTAACGTGGAATGAGCAGTTCTTC | . | TRBD2 | TRBJ2-1 | TRBV7-2
CSVPDELGELFF | TGCAGCGTTCCGGACGAGTTGGGGGAGCTGTTTTTT | . | . | TRBJ2-2 | TRBV29-1
CASSVVQGGPSQYF | TGTGCCAGCAGCGTAGTGCAGGGCGGTCCATCGCAGTATTTT | . | . | TRBJ2-3 | TRBV9
CASSPPGFSNTEAFF | TGTGCCAGCAGCCCGCCGGGGTTTTCGAACACTGAAGCTTTCTTT | . | . | TRBJ1-1 | TRBV9
CASSPGTSGPGGEQFF | TGTGCCAGCAGCCCCGGGACTAGCGGGCCGGGTGGGGAGCAGTTCTTC | . | TRBD2 | TRBJ2-1 | TRBV13
CASSLKLSYEQYF | TGTGCCAGCAGCTTAAAGTTATCCTACGAGCAGTACTTC | . | . | TRBJ2-7 | TRBV13
CAISEFGYTDTQYF | TGTGCCATCAGTGAGTTCGGTTACACAGATACGCAGTATTTT | . | . | TRBJ2-3 | TRBV10-3
CASSDQGYEQYF | TGTGCCAGCAGTGACCAGGGCTACGAGCAGTACTTC | . | . | TRBJ2-7 | TRBV28
CASSSTGEMTGWELFF | TGTGCCAGCAGTTCAACAGGGGAGATGACTGGGTGGGAACTGTTTTTT | . | TRBD1 | TRBJ1-4 | TRBV6-6
CASSRLGEESGSTDTQYF | TGTGCCAGCAGCCGACTTGGAGAGGAAAGCGGAAGCACAGATACGCAGTATTTT | . | . | TRBJ2-3 | TRBV5-4
CASSPRQGKNNEQFF | TGTGCCAGCAGCCCCCGACAGGGTAAGAACAATGAGCAGTTCTTC | . | TRBD1 | TRBJ2-1 | TRBV7-9
CATSRGLAGDWEETQYF | TGTGCCACCAGCAGGGGACTAGCGGGAGATTGGGAGGAGACCCAGTACTTC | . | TRBD2 | TRBJ2-5 | TRBV15
CASSEVGIGLGTEAFF | TGTGCCAGCAGCGAAGTAGGGATAGGGTTGGGCACTGAAGCTTTCTTT | . | . | TRBJ1-1 | TRBV7-9
CARGNCGNQPQHF | TGTGCCCGCGGGAATTGCGGGAACCAGCCCCAGCATTTT | . | . | TRBJ1-5 | TRBV6-4
CASNRLVWPYEQYF | TGTGCCAGCAATCGACTAGTCTGGCCCTACGAGCAGTACTTC | . | . | TRBJ2-7 | TRBV5-6
CASSSTGTSYSYEQYF | TGTGCCAGCAGCTCCACCGGGACTAGCTATAGCTACGAGCAGTACTTC | once | TRBD2 | TRBJ2-7 | TRBV5-6
CASSQRSGGGYTF | TGCGCCAGCAGCCAACGCAGCGGAGGCGGCTACACCTTC | . | . | TRBJ1-2 | TRBV4-1
CASSVDRPSGELFF | TGTGCCAGCAGCGTAGATAGACCTTCGGGGGAGCTGTTTTTT | . | . | TRBJ2-2 | TRBV9
CASSPQFDYNEQFF | TGTGCCAGCTCACCACAATTTGACTACAATGAGCAGTTCTTC | once | . | TRBJ2-1 | TRBV18
CASSRREITEAFF | TGTGCCAGCAGCCGGAGGGAGATCACTGAAGCTTTCTTT | . | . | TRBJ1-1 | TRBV25-1
CASSWTGPKRGGETQYF | TGCGCCAGCAGCTGGACAGGTCCCAAGCGTGGGGGAGAGACCCAGTACTTC | . | TRBD1 | TRBJ2-5 | TRBV5-1